This paragraph reports one T cell receptor beta chain. Antigen unknown. The sample originates from a study of monozygotic twins with inflammatory bowel disease. Study-wide results and limits: Repertoire similarity did not differ between concordant and discordant twins, perhaps due to limited power.

Germline lookup yields CDR1 SEHNR and CDR2 FQNEAQ (reference sequence). The CDR3 is made up of 14 amino acids. Total RNA isolation used whole blood (no T cell sorting was performed). Via template switching, UMIs carrying a 6-nucleotide sample barcode were introduced. TCRdb reprocessed the 5' RACE reads, keeping one entry per CDR3 protein, no DNA. The sample table sets out about 300,000 distinct CDR3 sequences. Sequenced material: blood. The chain uses TRBV7-9 and TRBJ1-5; TCRdb outputs TRBD1, but without DNA this stays unchecked. The receptor comes from a human donor with ulcerative colitis or Crohn's disease, or a healthy co-twin of an affected twin (not recorded which). The chain's CDR3 is CASSSQGLDQPQHF.